This is a list of T cell receptor beta chains from one sample in a study of blood T cell repertoires in COVID-19. The method was immunoSEQ multiplex PCR; TCRdb's version includes in-frame clones alone and lacks a portion of them. The table shows 62,000 or so clones, with 80% to 90% occurring only once. Material: peripheral blood. These receptors were collected from a man over 45 with active COVID-19. The conserved cysteine and the conserved F or W are not part of the CDR3 here. A D gene is named only where the DNA matches it firmly.

j_call v_call d_call cdr3_aa
TRBJ2-5 TRBV11-2 TRBD2 ASSLVSGGRGETQY
TRBJ1-2 TRBV5-6 - ASSQPGQLYGYT
TRBJ2-2 TRBV9 TRBD1 ASSVRPGQGYTGELF
TRBJ2-7 TRBV6-5 TRBD2 ASSLGLGSYEQY
TRBJ2-3 TRBV20-1 - SASGTGFSPSTDTQY
TRBJ2-5 TRBV5-1 TRBD2 ASSLAAGGQETQY
TRBJ2-1 TRBV2 TRBD2 ASSERLAGGYNEQF
TRBJ2-7 TRBV6-2/TRBV6-3 TRBD2 ASSSRTRVQY
TRBJ2-5 TRBV7-2 - ASSLGGGRGETQY
TRBJ2-1 TRBV5-6 TRBD2 ASSLASGTSYNEQF
TRBJ2-1 TRBV11-2 - ASSLSLANEQF
TRBJ2-5 TRBV18 - ASSPTAQETQY
TRBJ2-3 TRBV6-1 TRBD2 ASSEASGGVDTQY
TRBJ2-7 TRBV12-3/TRBV12-4 - ASSARTAVLY
TRBJ2-3 TRBV19 TRBD2 ASSLRGGGKADTQY
TRBJ2-1 TRBV18 - ASSGIASYNEQF